This T cell receptor (beta chain) appears in the sequencing data of a study of blood T cell repertoires in COVID-19. Study in general: There were acute and convalescent COVID-19 samples, and they came from the United States, Italy and Spain. In each case, the material was cDNA or gDNA derived from T cells, B-cell-depleted T cells, or PBMCs.

Original handling: The authors estimated nucleated cell counts from reference gene primer amplification. The data were produced by immunoSEQ multiplex PCR, yet TCRdb's version contains in-frame clones alone and is incomplete. Clonal size and the V and J genes are those of that table, whereas D and trimming came from the DNA. The sample contains roughly 49,000 clones, roughly 89% of which appear only once. The V gene end was trimmed by 4 bases and the J gene end by 3 bases; junction bases not matched to a gene: 7. The CDR3 extends over 16 amino acids. The germline V gene has CDR1 SGDLS and CDR2 YYNGEE.

The clonotype originates from a man between 60 and 75 years old with active COVID-19. The sequenced material came from peripheral blood. The V gene is TRBV9, the J gene TRBJ2-1, with 10 positions matching TRBD2. CDR3: CASSSPGLANYNEQFF. CDR3 in DNA: TGTGCCAGCAGCTCACCGGGACTAGCGAACTACAATGAGCAGTTCTTC.